This T cell receptor beta chain was recovered during a study of control samples from healthy donors and cancer patients. TCRdb's copy holds only in-frame clones and misses some; the assay was immunoSEQ multiplex PCR. Seen here are about 130,000 clones, around 90% observed once, and the top ten hold about 2.7%. This CDR3 has 15 amino acids. V lost 4 bases and J 6 bases, leaving 16 bases between the germline ends. Per the germline V gene, CDR1 is SGHRS and CDR2 is YFSETQ. The TCR originated in a man aged 35-49 years in good health. The specimen sequenced was blood. The V and J genes are TRBV5-1 and TRBJ2-2; either TRBD1 or TRBD2 may supply D (5 bases each). CDR3 in amino acids: CASSPGTAVAGELFF. CDR3 nucleotide sequence: TGCGCCAGCAGCCCAGGGACGGCGGTGGCCGGGGAGCTGTTTTTT.